This T cell receptor beta chain is from a study of T cells in tumors after PD-1 blockade. CDR3 length equals 14 residues. Germline CDR1 and CDR2: SEHNR and FQNEAQ (reference sequence). The V gene end was trimmed by 5 bases and the J gene end by 4 bases; junction bases not matched to a gene: 6. Libraries were prepared by immunoSEQ multiplex PCR; TCRdb keeps only in-frame clonotypes and omits some of them. Of about 47,000 clones listed, just under 80% are singletons. This chain links TRBV7-9 with TRBJ2-5; 8 positions agree with TRBD1. The clonotype comes from a human donor with basal cell carcinoma. Sample: PBMCs, taken before anti-PD-1 treatment. CDR3 loop: CASSTTGVPETQYF. In nucleotides, the CDR3 is TGTGCCAGCAGCACGACAGGGGTTCCAGAGACCCAGTACTTC.